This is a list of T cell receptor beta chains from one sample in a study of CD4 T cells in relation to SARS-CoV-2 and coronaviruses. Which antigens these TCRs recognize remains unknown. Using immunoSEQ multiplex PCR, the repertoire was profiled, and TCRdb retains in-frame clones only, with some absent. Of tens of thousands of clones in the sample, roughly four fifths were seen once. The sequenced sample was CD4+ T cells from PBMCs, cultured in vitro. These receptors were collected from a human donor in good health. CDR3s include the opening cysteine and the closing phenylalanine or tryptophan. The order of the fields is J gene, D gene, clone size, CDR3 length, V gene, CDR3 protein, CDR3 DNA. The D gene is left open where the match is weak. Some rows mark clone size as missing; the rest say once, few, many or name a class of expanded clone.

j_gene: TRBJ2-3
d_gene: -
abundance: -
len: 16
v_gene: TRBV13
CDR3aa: CASSSQGASITDTQYF
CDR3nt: TGTGCCAGCAGCTCGCAGGGCGCTTCCATAACAGATACGCAGTATTTT

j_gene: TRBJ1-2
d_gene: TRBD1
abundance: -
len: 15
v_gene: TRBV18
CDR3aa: CASSLRQGRDYGYTF
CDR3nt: TGTGCCAGCTCCCTAAGACAGGGAAGGGACTATGGCTACACCTTC

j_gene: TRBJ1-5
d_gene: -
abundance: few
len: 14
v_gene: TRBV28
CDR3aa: CASSFPGRDQPQHF
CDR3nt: TGTGCCAGCAGTTTCCCAGGGAGGGATCAGCCCCAGCATTTT

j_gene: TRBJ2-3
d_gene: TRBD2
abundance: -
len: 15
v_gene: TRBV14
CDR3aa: CASSHLAGTTDTQYF
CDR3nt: TGTGCCAGCAGCCACCTAGCGGGAACCACAGATACGCAGTATTTT

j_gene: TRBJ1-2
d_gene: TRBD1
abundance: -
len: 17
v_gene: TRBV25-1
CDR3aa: CASSEPGTGVSNYGYTF
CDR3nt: TGTGCCAGCAGTGAACCCGGGACAGGGGTTTCTAACTATGGCTACACCTTC

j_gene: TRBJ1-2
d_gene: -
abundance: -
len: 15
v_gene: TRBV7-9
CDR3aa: CASSFYQLGDYGYTF
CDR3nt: TGTGCCAGCAGCTTTTACCAGCTCGGGGACTATGGCTACACCTTC

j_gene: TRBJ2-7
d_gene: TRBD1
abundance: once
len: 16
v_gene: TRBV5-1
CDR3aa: CASSTIFGTEVYEQYF
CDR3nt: TGCGCCAGCAGCACAATATTCGGGACAGAAGTTTACGAGCAGTACTTC

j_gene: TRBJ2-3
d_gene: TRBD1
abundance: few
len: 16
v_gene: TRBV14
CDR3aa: CASSQGQGGSTDTQYF
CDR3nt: TGTGCCAGCAGCCAAGGACAGGGTGGGAGCACAGATACGCAGTATTTT

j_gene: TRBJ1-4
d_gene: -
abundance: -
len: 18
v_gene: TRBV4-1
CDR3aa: CASSQERGPLLRVEKLFF
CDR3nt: TGCGCCAGCAGCCAAGAAAGGGGCCCGTTGTTGAGGGTTGAAAAACTGTTTTTT

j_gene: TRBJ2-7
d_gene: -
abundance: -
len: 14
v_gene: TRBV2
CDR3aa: CASKGRQGGVEQYF
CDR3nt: TGTGCCAGCAAAGGGCGTCAGGGAGGAGTCGAGCAGTACTTC

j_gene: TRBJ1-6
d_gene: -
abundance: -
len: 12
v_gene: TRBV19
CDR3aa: CASSDDNSPLHF
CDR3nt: TGTGCCAGTAGTGATGATAATTCACCCCTCCACTTT

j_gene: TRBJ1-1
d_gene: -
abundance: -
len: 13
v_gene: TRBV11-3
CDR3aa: CASSQLRGTEAFF
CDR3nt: TGTGCCAGCAGCCAACTCCGGGGCACTGAAGCTTTCTTT

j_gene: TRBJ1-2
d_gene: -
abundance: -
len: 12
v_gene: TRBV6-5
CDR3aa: CAVADWNYGYTF
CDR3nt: TGTGCCGTAGCCGACTGGAACTATGGCTACACCTTC

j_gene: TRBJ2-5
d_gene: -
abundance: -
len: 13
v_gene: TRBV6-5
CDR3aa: CASSYVGEETQYF
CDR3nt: TGTGCCAGCAGTTACGTGGGGGAAGAGACCCAGTACTTC

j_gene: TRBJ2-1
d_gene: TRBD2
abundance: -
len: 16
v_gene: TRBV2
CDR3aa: CASSEASGRSYNEQFF
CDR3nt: TGTGCCAGCAGTGAAGCTAGCGGGAGATCCTACAATGAGCAGTTCTTC

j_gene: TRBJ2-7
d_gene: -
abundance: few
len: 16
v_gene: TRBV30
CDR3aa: CAWSILTSFLSYEQYF
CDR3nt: TGTGCCTGGAGTATCCTAACTAGCTTCCTCTCCTACGAGCAGTACTTC

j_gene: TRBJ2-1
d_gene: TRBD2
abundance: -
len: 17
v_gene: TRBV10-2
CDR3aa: CASSDLAGFGGYNEQFF
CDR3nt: TGCGCCAGCAGTGATTTAGCGGGGTTTGGAGGGTACAATGAGCAGTTCTTC

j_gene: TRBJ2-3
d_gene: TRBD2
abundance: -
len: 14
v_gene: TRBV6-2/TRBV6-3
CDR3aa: CASSQAQAGKSQYF
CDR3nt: TGTGCCAGCAGTCAGGCTCAAGCGGGGAAATCGCAGTATTTT

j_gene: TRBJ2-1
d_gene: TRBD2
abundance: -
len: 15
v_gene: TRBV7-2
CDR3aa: CASSLVGGRNNEQFF
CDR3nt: TGTGCCAGCAGCTTAGTTGGCGGGAGGAACAATGAGCAGTTCTTC

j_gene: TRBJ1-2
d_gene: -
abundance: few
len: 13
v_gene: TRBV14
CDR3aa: CASSQVQGYGYTF
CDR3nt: TGTGCCAGCAGCCAAGTACAGGGCTATGGCTACACCTTC

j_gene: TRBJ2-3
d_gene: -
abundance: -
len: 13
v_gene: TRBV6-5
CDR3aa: CASSYSGTDTQYF
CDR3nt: TGTGCCAGCAGTTACTCAGGCACAGATACGCAGTATTTT

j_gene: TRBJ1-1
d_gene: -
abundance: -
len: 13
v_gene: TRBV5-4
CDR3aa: CASRPPGNTEAFF
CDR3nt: TGTGCCAGCAGGCCGCCGGGGAACACTGAAGCTTTCTTT

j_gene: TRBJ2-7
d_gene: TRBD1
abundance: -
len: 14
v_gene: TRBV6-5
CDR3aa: CASRSGQGLYEQYF
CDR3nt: TGTGCCAGCAGATCGGGACAGGGTCTTTACGAGCAGTACTTC

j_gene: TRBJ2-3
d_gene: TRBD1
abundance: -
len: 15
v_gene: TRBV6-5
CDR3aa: CASSRQGSFTDTQYF
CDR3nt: TGTGCCAGCAGTCGACAGGGGTCTTTCACAGATACGCAGTATTTT

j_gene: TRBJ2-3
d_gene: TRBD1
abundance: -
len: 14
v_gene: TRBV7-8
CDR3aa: CASSLNRGADTQYF
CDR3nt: TGTGCCAGCAGCTTAAACAGGGGCGCAGATACGCAGTATTTT

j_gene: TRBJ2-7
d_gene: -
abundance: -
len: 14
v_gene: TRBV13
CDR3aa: CASSSRVRLYEQYF
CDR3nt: TGTGCCAGCAGCTCCCGAGTTCGACTCTACGAGCAGTACTTC